These 24 T cell receptor beta chains share one sample of origin, sequenced in a study of post-analysis software for immune sequencing data. Overall study findings and caveats: With TRBV5-6, TRBV5-1 and TRBV20-1 included, about five TRBV segments were more frequent in patients than in controls.

Researchers reported that TCR beta cDNA libraries carried unique molecular identifiers. TCRdb reprocessed the PCR reads with MiXCR, giving one entry per CDR3 protein. The sample has a few hundred thousand distinct CDR3 sequences; around a third are singletons. These receptors lack a known antigen. The sequencing sample was made of blood. The receptors were gathered from a girl aged 5 to 17 with multiple sclerosis.

This clonotype was detected a few times. The chain is built from TRBV7-8 and TRBJ2-3, with 8 bases aligning to TRBD2. The CDR3 extends over 15 amino acids. The trim removed 2 bases at V and 4 bases at J, leaving 5 bases unmatched. Germline loops: CDR1 SGHVS, CDR2 FQNEAQ. The DNA for the CDR3 is TGTGCCAGCAGCTTACCGGGGGGGGCTTCAGATACGCAGTATTTT. Protein: CASSLPGGASDTQYF.

Of note for this clonotype: Just one base apart from a much larger clone, this may be a read error. The chain couples TRBV10-2 to TRBJ2-7; D tentatively fits TRBD1 or TRBD2 (6 bases each). The ends were cut back, 2 bases at V and 12 bases at J, with 26 bases in the middle. Germline V gives CDR1 WSHSY, CDR2 SAAADI. The CDR3 has 16 amino acids. CDR3 DNA sequence: TGCGCCAGCAGTGAGGGATGGGGGCAGGAGGGAGAGACCCGGTACTTC. It specifies CASSEGWGQEGETRYF.

This clonotype has only a few counts. This chain links TRBV20-1 with TRBJ1-2; D is perhaps TRBD1 (5 bases). V gave up 0 bases and J gave up 6 bases, with 11 bases separating them. CDR3 length equals 13 residues. Germline CDR1 DFQATT, CDR2 SNEGSKA (reference sequence). CDR3 sequence reads: CSAREGQGNGYTF. The DNA for the CDR3 is TGCAGTGCTAGAGAGGGGCAGGGAAATGGCTACACCTTC.

This clonotype was observed a handful of times. The CDR3, as DNA: TGTGCCAGCAGCGTTCCACAGGGCAATCCTTACAATGAGCAGTTCTTC. This codes for CASSVPQGNPYNEQFF. The rearrangement uses TRBV9 and TRBJ2-1; D possibly corresponds to TRBD1 (6 bases). Germline V gives CDR1 SGDLS, CDR2 YYNGEE. V was pared by 2 bases and J by 4 bases, with 16 bases between. This CDR3 has 16 residues.

The chain links TRBV6-5 to TRBJ1-1, with D possibly matching TRBD1 (5 bases). Germline loops: CDR1 MNHEY, CDR2 SVGAGI. This CDR3 spans 13 amino acids. Trimming removed 8 bases from V and 0 bases from J, with 10 bases in between. The CDR3 nucleotides are TGTGCCAGCCTCCAGGGAGTGAACACTGAAGCTTTCTTT. Translating it yields CASLQGVNTEAFF.

The gene calls are TRBV6-2 or TRBV6-3 and TRBJ2-5; 8 bases match TRBD1. Germline values: CDR1 MNHEY, CDR2 SVGEGT. The CDR3 has 15 residues. V lost 4 bases to trimming and J lost 0 bases; unmatched junction nucleotides: 4. CDR3 protein: CASSSSRGHQETQYF. As DNA, the CDR3 is TGTGCCAGCAGTTCCTCCAGGGGGCACCAAGAGACCCAGTACTTC.

This clonotype was seen a few times. The chain is built from TRBV24-1 and TRBJ1-4; 11 bases align to TRBD1. Trimming removed 4 bases from V and 7 bases from J; junction bases left unmatched: 1. The CDR3 length is 14 residues. Per germline, CDR1 KGHDR and CDR2 SFDVKD. Here the CDR3 reads CATSEGTGGEKLFF. The DNA for the CDR3 is TGTGCCACCAGTGAAGGGACAGGGGGTGAAAAACTGTTTTTT.

As for this clonotype: This may be a read error, as it is one base from a much larger clone. J is TRBJ2-5 and V is TRBV10-3, with a weak D call TRBD1 (5 bases). CDR1 is ENHRY and CDR2 is SYGVKD in the germline V gene. The length of the CDR3 is 13 residues. CDR3 DNA sequence: TGTGCCGTCAGTGTAGGGCAGGGAGAGACCCAGTACTTC. The encoded protein is CAVSVGQGETQYF.

The rearrangement uses TRBV6-5 and TRBJ2-3; D is unclear. CDR1 MNHEY and CDR2 SVGAGI come from the germline V gene. This CDR3 contains 15 residues. The V end lost 4 bases, the J end lost 1 base, and 12 bases lay between the germline ends. CDR3 protein: CASSSGRQGTDTQYF. The DNA of the CDR3 is TGTGCCAGCAGTTCGGGCAGGCAAGGCACAGATACGCAGTATTTT.

The rearrangement links TRBV12-3 or TRBV12-4 to TRBJ2-7; TRBD1 matches at 7 bases. Unmatched junction bases numbered 5, after V lost 3 bases and J lost 6 bases. The CDR3 has 13 residues. CDR3 in amino acids: CASSFEQGSEQYF. In DNA form, the CDR3 reads TGTGCCAGCAGTTTCGAACAGGGGAGCGAGCAGTACTTC.

For the CDR3, the DNA is TGCAGTGCTAGGGGCGAGCAAGAGACCCAGTACTTC. It codes for CSARGEQETQYF. The chain recombines TRBV20-1 with TRBJ2-5; D unresolved. The germline V gene encodes CDR1 DFQATT and CDR2 SNEGSKA (reference sequence). Trimming took 3 bases from V and 2 from J, leaving 7 bases between them. This CDR3 has 12 residues.

This clonotype showed up many times. The J gene is TRBJ2-5, the V gene TRBV9; 12 positions match TRBD2. The CDR3 totals 16 residues. Germline assignment: CDR1 SGDLS and CDR2 YYNGEE. V lost 0 bases to trimming and J lost 4 bases; unmatched junction nucleotides: 4. The CDR3 protein is CASSVGGLAGAETQYF. Written as DNA, the CDR3 is TGTGCCAGCAGCGTAGGGGGACTAGCGGGCGCAGAGACCCAGTACTTC.

V is TRBV5-4 and J is TRBJ1-1; D not resolved. Deletions cut 3 bases from V and 8 bases from J, with 17 bases between. The germline CDR1 and CDR2 sequences are SGHNT and YYREEE (reference sequence). This CDR3 comprises 14 residues. CDR3 in DNA: TGTGCCAGCAGCTCGACGTCTGCCTTAAGGGAAGCTTTCTTT. Amino acids: CASSSTSALREAFF. Complete variable domain (other parts from reference TRBV5-4 and TRBJ1-1): ETGVTQSPTHLIKTRGQQVTLRCSSQSGHNTVSWYQQALGQGPQFIFQYYREEENGRGNFPPRFSGLQFPNYSSELNVNALELDDSALYLCASSSTSALREAFFGQGTRLTVV.

Comment on this clonotype: The junction and the germline gene differ at one end; a read error may be behind it. The chain joins TRBV7-7 to TRBJ2-2; D is unresolved. This CDR3 spans 16 amino acids. The V gene's germline CDR1 is SSHAT and CDR2 FNYEAQ (reference sequence). The CDR3 region has the DNA TGTGCTAGCAGCCCCACTTGGTCTTCGAACACCGGGGAGCTGTTTTTT. This codes for CASSPTWSSNTGELFF.

The chain couples TRBV9 to TRBJ2-5, with D possibly being TRBD1 (5 bases). The CDR3 spans 14 residues. Trimming pared 4 bases from V and 1 base from J, leaving 11 bases between. Germline CDR1 and CDR2: SGDLS and YYNGEE. Here the CDR3 DNA reads TGTGCCAGCAGCCCAAGACAGACCCAAGAGACCCAGTACTTC. Its translation is CASSPRQTQETQYF.

This clonotype was observed a handful of times. The V gene is TRBV7-2, the J gene TRBJ1-4, with D unresolved. The CDR3 extends over 11 amino acids. Germline loops: CDR1 SGHTA, CDR2 FQGNSA. Trimming shortened V by 5 bases and J by 8 bases, and 6 bases separated the two germline ends. The CDR3 region is CASSGKEKLFF. The CDR3 DNA is TGTGCCAGCAGCGGCAAGGAAAAACTGTTTTTT.

The chain carries TRBV19 and TRBJ1-2, with D uncertain. With 3 bases removed from V and 7 bases from J, the gap between germline ends came to 9 bases. The length of the CDR3 is 12 residues. The germline V gene encodes CDR1 LNHDA and CDR2 SQIVND (reference sequence). CDR3: CASSIWDSGYTF. The CDR3, as DNA: TGTGCCAGTAGTATTTGGGATAGTGGCTACACCTTC.

About this clonotype: At one end, the junction sequence differs from germline, possibly due to a read error. The CDR3 DNA sequence: TGTGCCAGCAGCTTAGACGGTGACGGGGCCAACGTCCGGACTTTC. Translated, it gives CASSLDGDGANVRTF. This chain connects TRBV7-2 to TRBJ2-6, with D perhaps TRBD1 or TRBD2 (5 bases each). CDR3 size: 15 residues. Germline assignment: CDR1 SGHTA and CDR2 FQGNSA.

This clonotype was counted many times. The genes are TRBV12-3 or TRBV12-4 and TRBJ2-6, with 7 bases identical to TRBD1. The CDR3 spans 19 residues. Trimming took 3 bases from V and 4 from J; bases not matched to a gene: 15. The CDR3 sequence is CASSLFSDRKYSGANVLTF. The CDR3 nucleotides are TGTGCCAGCAGTTTGTTTTCGGACAGGAAGTACTCCGGGGCCAACGTCCTGACTTTC.

Only a few counts were recorded for this clonotype. The chain recombines TRBV7-9 with TRBJ1-2; D is undetermined. V was clipped by 1 base and J by 4 bases, with 10 bases between them. The CDR3 loop spans 14 amino acids. Germline V gene data show CDR1 as SEHNR and CDR2 as FQNEAQ (reference sequence). This chain's CDR3 is CASSLVPTAYGYTF. CDR3 DNA: TGTGCCAGCAGCTTAGTCCCTACAGCCTATGGCTACACCTTC.

This clonotype was recorded a few times. The V gene is TRBV12-3 or TRBV12-4, the J gene TRBJ1-2; D uncertain. This CDR3 comprises 12 residues. With 6 bases removed from V and 5 bases from J, the gap between germline ends came to 10 bases. In DNA form, the CDR3 reads TGTGCCAGCAGCCATGCCCAGTATGGCTACACCTTC. It codes for CASSHAQYGYTF.

The rearrangement links TRBV7-2 to TRBJ1-5; D unresolved. The CDR3 is 14 amino acids. V lost 2 bases to trimming and J lost 3 bases, with 8 bases between them. Looked up from germline, CDR1 is SGHTA and CDR2 is FQGNSA. The CDR3 here is CASSLWGNNQPQHF. In DNA, the CDR3 is TGTGCCAGCAGCTTATGGGGAAACAATCAGCCCCAGCATTTT.

The genes are TRBV9 and TRBJ2-1; maybe TRBD2 (6 bases). The CDR3 length is 15 residues. Looked up from germline, CDR1 is SGDLS and CDR2 is YYNGEE. V was clipped by 3 bases and J by 5 bases, with 15 bases between them. This CDR3 reads CASSAGLRGNNEQFF. The CDR3 nucleotides are TGTGCCAGCAGCGCCGGGCTGCGGGGAAACAATGAGCAGTTCTTC.

The gene calls are TRBV7-9 and TRBJ2-5; 7 bases line up with TRBD1. There are 15 residues in the CDR3. Looked up from germline, CDR1 is SEHNR and CDR2 is FQNEAQ (reference sequence). V was pared by 4 bases and J by 1 base, with 6 bases of the junction left unmatched. As DNA, the CDR3 is TGTGCCAGCAGCTCGGACAGGAGCGGCCAAGAGACCCAGTACTTC. Its translation: CASSSDRSGQETQYF.